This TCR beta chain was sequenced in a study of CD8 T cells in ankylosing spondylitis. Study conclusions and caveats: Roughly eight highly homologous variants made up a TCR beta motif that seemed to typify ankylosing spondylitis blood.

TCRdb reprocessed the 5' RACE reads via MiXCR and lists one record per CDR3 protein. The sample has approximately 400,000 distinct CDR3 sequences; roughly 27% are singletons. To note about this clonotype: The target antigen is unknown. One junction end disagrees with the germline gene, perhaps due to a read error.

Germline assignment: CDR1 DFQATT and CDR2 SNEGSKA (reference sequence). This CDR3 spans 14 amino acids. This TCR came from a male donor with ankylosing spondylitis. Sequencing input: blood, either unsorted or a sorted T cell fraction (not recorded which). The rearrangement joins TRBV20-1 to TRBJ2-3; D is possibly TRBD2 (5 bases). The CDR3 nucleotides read TGCAGTCCTAGAGGAGGAGTTGCCACAGATACGCAGTATTTT. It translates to CSPRGGVATDTQYF.